Below are 30 T cell receptor beta chains sequenced from a single sample in a study of blood T cell repertoires in COVID-19. Produced via immunoSEQ multiplex PCR; TCRdb's table is partial and in-frame only. The table records approximately 390,000 clones, about 87% of them present only once. Sequencing was done on a sample of PBMCs or T cells enriched from blood (not recorded which). The receptors originated from a woman between 50 and 59 years old who had recovered from COVID-19.

The chain couples TRBV15 to TRBJ1-2; TRBD1 matches 8 bases. The CDR3 spans 14 residues. Germline values: CDR1 LNHNV, CDR2 YYDKDF (reference sequence). V shed 3 bases and J 6 bases; nucleotides not matched to a gene: 6. CDR3 loop: CATSSWGQVDGYTF. The CDR3 DNA reads TGTGCCACCAGCAGCTGGGGACAGGTTGATGGCTACACCTTC. The entire variable domain, with the rest obtained from reference TRBV15 and TRBJ1-2, is as follows: DAMVIQNPRYQVTQFGKPVTLSCSQTLNHNVMYWYQQKSSQAPKLLFHYYDKDFNNEADTPDNFQSRRPNTSFCFLDIRSPGLGDTAMYLCATSSWGQVDGYTFGSGTRLTVV.

This clone was recorded only once. The CDR3 DNA is TGTGCCAGTAGTATACGGACAGGGGGAGATACGCAGTATTTT. Amino acids: CASSIRTGGDTQYF. This sequence joins TRBV19 and TRBJ2-3; 10 positions agree with TRBD1. The CDR3 has 14 amino acids. Looked up from germline, CDR1 is LNHDA and CDR2 is SQIVND (reference sequence). Trimming removed 2 bases from V and 5 bases from J; junction bases left unmatched: 1. The variable domain in full, with the rest retrieved from reference TRBV19 and TRBJ2-3, is DGGITQSPKYLFRKEGQNVTLSCEQNLNHDAMYWYRQDPGQGLRLIYYSQIVNDFQKGDIAEGYSVSREKKESFPLTVTSAQKNPTAFYLCASSIRTGGDTQYFGPGTRLTVL.

This chain joins TRBV7-8 and TRBJ1-2; 7 bases are shared with TRBD1. V gave up 4 bases and J gave up 5 bases; unmatched junction bases: 7. The CDR3 sequence is 14 residues long. The germline gives CDR1 SGHVS, CDR2 FQNEAQ. The CDR3 loop reads CASSWSDRPYGYTF. The CDR3 DNA follows: TGTGCCAGCAGCTGGTCGGACAGGCCGTATGGCTACACCTTC.

The chain links TRBV19 to TRBJ1-4, with a tentative D call TRBD1 (5 bases). This CDR3 comprises 15 residues. Per the germline V gene, CDR1 is LNHDA and CDR2 is SQIVND (reference sequence). The V end was cut by 8 bases, the J end by 2 bases, with 15 bases between. The CDR3 DNA reads TGTGCCAGTGGACGGCAGGGAAGCACTAATGAAAAACTGTTTTTT. Amino acid sequence: CASGRQGSTNEKLFF.

The gene calls are TRBV2 and TRBJ2-7; 7 bases map to TRBD2. Germline assignment: CDR1 SNHLY and CDR2 FYNNEI. V was clipped by 4 bases and J by 4 bases; unmatched bases: 1. The length of the CDR3 is 12 residues. The CDR3 nucleotides read TGTGCCAGCAGTGGGGGGGGATACGAGCAGTACTTC. This translates into CASSGGGYEQYF.

This clone was recorded once. J is TRBJ1-1 and V is TRBV5-4, with 8 positions matching TRBD1. Germline loops: CDR1 SGHNT, CDR2 YYREEE (reference sequence). V was pared by 3 bases and J by 2 bases, with 12 bases of the junction left unmatched. The CDR3 has 17 amino acids. The CDR3 loop is CASSSLQGQGANTEAFF. CDR3 sequence (DNA): TGTGCCAGCAGCTCATTGCAAGGTCAGGGGGCAAACACTGAAGCTTTCTTT.

This sequence joins TRBV4-1 and TRBJ2-5, with 10 bases fitting TRBD2. The length of the CDR3 is 18 residues. V dropped 0 bases and J dropped 0; count of bases not matched to a gene: 7. The germline CDR1 and CDR2 sequences are MGHRA and YSYEKL. CDR3 region: CASSQDVSSGGDQETQYF. The CDR3, as DNA: TGCGCCAGCAGCCAAGATGTTTCAAGCGGGGGGGACCAAGAGACCCAGTACTTC.

The V call is TRBV28, the J call TRBJ1-4; 7 nucleotides align to TRBD1. V dropped 6 bases and J dropped 0; count of bases not matched to a gene: 7. Germline V gene data show CDR1 as MDHEN and CDR2 as SYDVKM. The CDR3 contains 16 residues. CDR3: CASRPGTEATNEKLFF. DNA for the CDR3: TGTGCCAGCAGACCCGGGACAGAAGCAACTAATGAAAAACTGTTTTTT.

This chain links TRBV27 with TRBJ2-4; 7 positions match TRBD1. The CDR3 has 16 amino acids. Germline CDR1 and CDR2: MNHEY and SMNVEV (reference sequence). Losses at the gene ends were 9 bases for V and 0 bases for J; bases not matched to a gene: 11. CDR3 sequence reads: CARTWDSLVAKNIQYF. DNA for the CDR3: TGTGCCAGGACGTGGGACAGCCTCGTAGCCAAAAACATTCAGTACTTC.

This clone appeared a single time. CDR3 sequence: CASRHFRENTEAFF. CDR3 bases: TGTGCCAGCAGACATTTCAGGGAGAACACTGAAGCTTTCTTT. The chain links TRBV27 to TRBJ1-1; D perhaps matches TRBD1 (5 bases). V was clipped by 6 bases and J by 1 base, with 12 bases between them. CDR1 is MNHEY, CDR2 SMNVEV, per germline (reference sequence). The CDR3 runs 14 residues.

This clone has only one observation. The rearrangement joins TRBV9 to TRBJ2-7; TRBD1 aligns across 8 bases. The CDR3 runs 14 residues. Germline loops: CDR1 SGDLS, CDR2 YYNGEE. Trimming took 0 bases from V and 2 from J; bases not matched to a gene: 1. CDR3 nucleotides: TGTGCCAGCAGCGTAGGACAGGGGCCCTACGAGCAGTACTTC. Its protein product is CASSVGQGPYEQYF.

The chain employs TRBV23-1 and TRBJ1-2, with D tentatively TRBD1 (6 bases). TRBV23-1 is designated an ORF whose function remains uncertain. The CDR3 contains 17 residues. The ends were cut back, 6 bases at V and 4 bases at J, with 24 bases in the middle. CDR3 sequence (DNA): TGCGCCAGCAGCCCAGGTGTCGTCAGGGGCGCAAGCTATGGCTACACCTTC. It translates to CASSPGVVRGASYGYTF.

This clone was recorded a few times. This sequence joins TRBV5-1 and TRBJ1-1; D gene unclear. V was shortened by 3 bases and J by 0 bases, with 6 bases between the two germline ends. The CDR3 length is 13 residues. The germline gives CDR1 SGHRS, CDR2 YFSETQ. The CDR3 nucleotides read TGCGCCAGCAGCTACATGTTGAACACTGAAGCTTTCTTT. It encodes CASSYMLNTEAFF.

In this sample, this clone turned up once. In nucleotides, the CDR3 is TGTGCCAGCAGCTCCCCGGGGTCGGTTCGGGATACGCAGTATTTT. It translates to CASSSPGSVRDTQYF. This chain joins TRBV5-8 and TRBJ2-3; possibly TRBD2 for D (5 bases). The V end was cut by 3 bases, the J end by 6 bases, with 17 bases between. The CDR3 totals 15 residues. The germline gives CDR1 SGHTS, CDR2 YDEGEE.

The V gene is TRBV6-2 or TRBV6-3, the J gene TRBJ1-5; D might be TRBD1 (6 bases). The CDR3 extends over 14 amino acids. Germline loops: CDR1 MNHEY, CDR2 SVGEGT. Between the trimmed V and J ends, which lost 2 bases and 6 bases, there was a span of 11 bases. The CDR3 DNA follows: TGTGCCAGCAGTTACCCAGGGGTCGGTCAGCCCCAGCATTTT. This gives the protein CASSYPGVGQPQHF.

CDR3 loop: CASSIDPFGRNTEAFF. As DNA, the CDR3 is TGTGCCAGTAGTATTGACCCCTTCGGGAGGAACACTGAAGCTTTCTTT. The rearrangement uses TRBV19 and TRBJ1-1; D is unresolved. The germline V gene encodes CDR1 LNHDA and CDR2 SQIVND (reference sequence). The ends were cut back, 3 bases at V and 1 base at J, with 15 bases in the middle. This CDR3 contains 16 residues.

The V call is TRBV9, the J call TRBJ1-2; TRBD1 is a possible D gene (5 bases). Germline CDR1 SGDLS, CDR2 YYNGEE. This CDR3 comprises 16 residues. Trimming took off 3 bases at V and 3 bases at J, with 18 bases between the two ends. The CDR3 loop reads CASSEKIRGGDYGYTF. The CDR3 DNA is TGTGCCAGCAGCGAAAAGATCCGGGGGGGTGACTATGGCTACACCTTC.

The V gene is TRBV5-1, the J gene TRBJ2-2, with D hard to call. Germline lookup yields CDR1 SGHRS and CDR2 YFSETQ. V was clipped by 2 bases and J by 0 bases, with 8 bases between them. This CDR3 comprises 15 residues. The chain's CDR3 is CASSFGRTNTGELFF. CDR3 in DNA: TGCGCCAGCAGCTTTGGCAGAACGAACACCGGGGAGCTGTTTTTT. Combining the CDR3 with reference TRBV5-1 and TRBJ2-2 gives the whole variable domain KAGVTQTPRYLIKTRGQQVTLSCSPISGHRSVSWYQQTPGQGLQFLFEYFSETQRNKGNFPGRFSGRQFSNSRSEMNVSTLELGDSALYLCASSFGRTNTGELFFGEGSRLTVL.

This chain uses TRBV9 with TRBJ1-6, with D perhaps TRBD1 (6 bases). The germline V gene has CDR1 SGDLS and CDR2 YYNGEE. Trimming pared 4 bases from V and 0 bases from J, leaving 11 bases between. The CDR3 spans 16 residues. CDR3 sequence (DNA): TGTGCCAGCAGCCTATACAGGGTCTCCTATAATTCACCCCTCCACTTT. This encodes CASSLYRVSYNSPLHF.

The genes are TRBV19 and TRBJ1-1; no reliable D call. The CDR3 runs to 13 residues. V shed 2 bases and J shed 4 bases, with 8 bases lying between them. Germline values: CDR1 LNHDA, CDR2 SQIVND (reference sequence). The CDR3 DNA sequence: TGTGCCAGTAGTATAAATCGGGGCACTGAAGCTTTCTTT. Encoded protein: CASSINRGTEAFF.

The CDR3 spells CASSSPSGSSYNEQFF. The CDR3 DNA sequence: TGTGCCAGCAGCTCACCAAGCGGGAGCTCCTACAATGAGCAGTTCTTC. The chain carries TRBV11-2 and TRBJ2-1; 8 nucleotides match TRBD2. This CDR3 has 16 amino acids. The germline CDR1 and CDR2 sequences are SGHAT and FQNNGV. V gave up 4 bases and J gave up 0 bases; unmatched junction bases: 5.

The chain carries TRBV15 and TRBJ2-4, with 9 bases that match TRBD1. CDR3 length equals 16 residues. The V segment lost 3 bases and the J segment 7 bases; nucleotides outside the gene matches: 10. Germline V CDR1 and CDR2: LNHNV, YYDKDF (reference sequence). CDR3 amino acids: CATSRETGGLVNIQYF. The CDR3 DNA reads TGTGCCACCAGCAGGGAAACAGGGGGCTTGGTGAACATTCAGTACTTC.

This chain uses TRBV19 with TRBJ1-2; D is perhaps TRBD1 (5 bases). CDR3 length: 12 amino acids. Per the germline V gene, CDR1 is LNHDA and CDR2 is SQIVND (reference sequence). V gave up 3 bases and J gave up 11 bases, with 13 bases separating them. In DNA form, the CDR3 reads TGTGCCAGTAGTATTTCCTCGGGGGTATACACCTTC. Its translation is CASSISSGVYTF.

The chain is built from TRBV19 and TRBJ1-1; D is undetermined. V was clipped by 5 bases and J by 2 bases, with 12 bases between them. The CDR3 extends over 14 amino acids. CDR1 LNHDA and CDR2 SQIVND come from the germline V gene (reference sequence). Here the CDR3 DNA reads TGTGCCAGTAGTGGCCGGGGAGGAAACACTGAAGCTTTCTTT. Its protein is CASSGRGGNTEAFF.

The CDR3 DNA sequence: TGTGCCAGCAGTGAGGACAGGGTCCAGGAAAAACTGTTTTTT. It encodes CASSEDRVQEKLFF. The chain uses TRBV6-1 and TRBJ1-4, with 8 nucleotides matching TRBD1. CDR3 length: 14 amino acids. V was clipped by 3 bases and J by 8 bases; unmatched bases: 5. Germline CDR1 is MNHNS and CDR2 is SASEGT.

This clone was seen only a few times. The chain recombines TRBV7-9 with TRBJ1-1; 7 nucleotides match TRBD1. V shed 2 bases, J shed 7 bases, and the junction held 7 bases outside the gene matches. The CDR3 runs 14 residues. From germline, CDR1 is SEHNR and CDR2 FQNEAQ (reference sequence). The DNA for the CDR3 is TGTGCCAGCAGCTTACAGGGGGAGTTAGATGAAGCTTTCTTT. Encoded protein: CASSLQGELDEAFF.

The rearrangement uses TRBV2 and TRBJ1-6; TRBD1 matches 7 bases. The V and J ends lost 6 bases and 7 bases, in that order; junction bases with no gene match: 6. Germline V gene lookup returns CDR1 SNHLY and CDR2 FYNNEI. This CDR3 region has 14 residues. DNA for the CDR3: TGTGCCAGCAGGAAGGAGACAGGGAATTCACCCCTCCACTTT. It codes for CASRKETGNSPLHF.

The rearrangement links TRBV4-3 to TRBJ2-2, with 7 bases identical to TRBD1. The CDR3 totals 15 residues. The junction had 1 base not matched to a gene; V was cut back by 0 bases and J by 3 bases. Per germline, CDR1 LGHNA and CDR2 YSLEER. The CDR3 spells CASSQETGYTGELFF. CDR3 sequence (DNA): TGCGCCAGCAGCCAAGAGACAGGGTACACCGGGGAGCTGTTTTTT.

This chain connects TRBV2 to TRBJ2-1; D is uncertain. Germline lookup yields CDR1 SNHLY and CDR2 FYNNEI. This CDR3 comprises 13 residues. Deletions cut 6 bases from V and 6 bases from J, with 12 bases between. CDR3 DNA sequence: TGTGCCAGCAGGGCTGGAGCGCCCAATGAGCAGTTCTTC. It encodes CASRAGAPNEQFF.

The CDR3 sequence: CATHRGGAGEKLFF. The CDR3 DNA sequence: TGTGCCACCCACCGGGGGGGCGCCGGTGAAAAACTGTTTTTT. This rearrangement joins TRBV6-5 to TRBJ1-4; a possible D gene is TRBD1 (6 bases). With 10 bases removed from V and 7 bases from J, the gap between germline ends came to 19 bases. Germline lookup yields CDR1 MNHEY and CDR2 SVGAGI. This CDR3 region has 14 residues.